These 26 T cell receptor beta chains share one sample of origin, sequenced in a study of blood T cell repertoires in COVID-19. The repertoire was sequenced with immunoSEQ multiplex PCR; TCRdb's copy has only in-frame clones and lacks some. Of some 200,000 clones listed, about 90% are singletons. Sequenced: peripheral blood. Source of these receptors: a woman between 50 and 59 years old with acute or convalescent COVID-19.

V usage is TRBV7-9 and J usage is TRBJ1-5, with TRBD1 as a possible D gene (5 bases). V was pared by 3 bases and J by 3 bases, with 9 bases between. The CDR3 has 14 residues. Germline CDR1 SEHNR, CDR2 FQNEAQ (reference sequence). The CDR3 reads CASSFGRDNQPQHF. In DNA, the CDR3 is TGTGCCAGCAGCTTTGGCAGGGACAATCAGCCCCAGCATTTT. The full variable domain, rest sourced from reference TRBV7-9 and TRBJ1-5, is DTGVSQNPRHKITKRGQNVTFRCDPISEHNRLYWYRQTLGQGPEFLTYFQNEAQLEKSRLLSDRFSAERPKGSFSTLEIQRTEQGDSAMYLCASSFGRDNQPQHFGDGTRLSIL.

This rearrangement joins TRBV10-3 to TRBJ1-1; 9 bases are a match to TRBD1. Germline V gene sequence: CDR1 ENHRY, CDR2 SYGVKD. This CDR3 region has 15 residues. Trimming removed 5 bases from V and 2 bases from J; junction bases left unmatched: 6. In DNA form, the CDR3 reads TGTGCCATCAGTCTAGAGGGACAGGGTAACACTGAAGCTTTCTTT. It codes for CAISLEGQGNTEAFF.

The rearrangement joins TRBV9 to TRBJ2-3; weak D call: TRBD2 (5 bases). The V end lost 1 base, the J end lost 4 bases, and 13 bases lay between the germline ends. This CDR3 has 15 residues. The germline gives CDR1 SGDLS, CDR2 YYNGEE. The CDR3 here is CASSVSLAVADTQYF. CDR3 coding DNA: TGTGCCAGCAGCGTAAGTCTAGCTGTTGCAGATACGCAGTATTTT.

The J gene is TRBJ2-2, the V gene TRBV5-1, with 8 bases identical to TRBD1. V lost 4 bases, J lost 7 bases, and 12 bases stayed unmatched. Germline loops: CDR1 SGHRS, CDR2 YFSETQ. CDR3 size: 16 residues. CDR3 nucleotide sequence: TGCGCCAGCAGCATACGACAGGGGAATGGTGGCGGGGAGCTGTTTTTT. Its protein is CASSIRQGNGGGELFF.

The V and J genes are TRBV18 and TRBJ1-3; TRBD1 matches 7 bases. The germline CDR1 and CDR2 sequences are KGHSH and LQKENI. The CDR3 covers 15 residues. Trimming took 5 bases from V and 0 from J; bases not matched to a gene: 4. The CDR3 DNA follows: TGTGCCAGCTCAATTGACAGGGCCTCTGGAAACACCATATATTTT. This gives the protein CASSIDRASGNTIYF.

The V call is TRBV7-6, the J call TRBJ1-2; possible D gene TRBD1, 5 bases. Per the germline V gene, CDR1 is SGHVS and CDR2 is FNYEAQ. The CDR3 loop spans 13 amino acids. V was shortened by 5 bases and J by 5 bases, with 12 bases between the two germline ends. CDR3 sequence reads: CASSPNTGYGYTF. As DNA, the CDR3 is TGTGCCAGCAGCCCCAATACAGGTTATGGCTACACCTTC.

The chain carries TRBV19 and TRBJ2-3; the match to TRBD2 covers 9 bases. There are 16 residues in the CDR3. In germline, CDR1 is LNHDA, CDR2 SQIVND (reference sequence). V trimming: 3 bases; J trimming: 2 bases; junction bases outside the gene matches: 6. The CDR3 DNA is TGTGCCAGTAGTATTATGGCGGGAGGGAACACAGATACGCAGTATTTT. Translated: CASSIMAGGNTDTQYF. Supplemented by reference TRBV19 and TRBJ2-3, the full variable domain reads DGGITQSPKYLFRKEGQNVTLSCEQNLNHDAMYWYRQDPGQGLRLIYYSQIVNDFQKGDIAEGYSVSREKKESFPLTVTSAQKNPTAFYLCASSIMAGGNTDTQYFGPGTRLTVL.

The genes are TRBV6-5 and TRBJ1-2; D gene ambiguous. Deletions cut 6 bases from V and 4 bases from J, with 18 bases between. The CDR3 contains 15 residues. Germline V lookup: CDR1 MNHEY, CDR2 SVGAGI. The CDR3 protein is CASSQAREWGYGYTF. The CDR3 bases are TGTGCCAGCAGCCAAGCCCGGGAGTGGGGCTATGGCTACACCTTC.

This rearrangement joins TRBV7-3 to TRBJ2-1; TRBD1 aligns across 10 bases. The ends lost 4 bases at V and 4 bases at J; junction bases unmatched: 4. The length of the CDR3 is 15 residues. CDR1 SGHTA and CDR2 FQGTGA come from the germline V gene. The CDR3 nucleotides are TGTGCCAGCAGCTACCCGGACAGGGGGTACAATGAGCAGTTCTTC. This translates into CASSYPDRGYNEQFF. The variable domain in full, completed from reference TRBV7-3 and TRBJ2-1, reads GAGVSQTPSNKVTEKGKYVELRCDPISGHTALYWYRQSLGQGPEFLIYFQGTGAADDSGLPNDRFFAVRPEGSVSTLKIQRTERGDSAVYLCASSYPDRGYNEQFFGPGTRLTVL.

The chain is built from TRBV11-2 and TRBJ1-1, with a weak D call TRBD1 (5 bases). CDR1 SGHAT and CDR2 FQNNGV come from the germline V gene. Between the trimmed V and J ends, which lost 2 bases and 10 bases, there was a span of 14 bases. CDR3 length: 13 amino acids. This CDR3 reads CASSLWPPRGAFF. In nucleotides, the CDR3 is TGTGCCAGCAGCTTATGGCCACCAAGGGGAGCTTTCTTT. Supplemented by reference TRBV11-2 and TRBJ1-1, the full variable domain reads EAGVAQSPRYKIIEKRQSVAFWCNPISGHATLYWYQQILGQGPKLLIQFQNNGVVDDSQLPKDRFSAERLKGVDSTLKIQPAKLEDSAVYLCASSLWPPRGAFFGQGTRLTVV.

V is TRBV28 and J is TRBJ2-3, with 15 positions matching TRBD2. Trimming at V came to 9 bases and at J to 5 bases, leaving 6 bases not matched to a gene. The germline gives CDR1 MDHEN, CDR2 SYDVKM. The CDR3 extends over 15 amino acids. CDR3 in DNA: TGTGCCAGTTATCCGGGACTAGCGGGAGGAGATACGCAGTATTTT. Translating it yields CASYPGLAGGDTQYF.

V and J are TRBV30 and TRBJ1-5, with TRBD1 matching 7 bases. The J segment lost 5 bases and the V segment lost 3 bases, leaving 4 bases of the junction unmatched. Germline CDR1 is GTSNPN and CDR2 is SVGIG (reference sequence). The CDR3 has 13 residues. The CDR3 DNA reads as TGTGCCTGGAGCACAGGGGTGGATCAGCCCCAGCATTTT. The encoded protein is CAWSTGVDQPQHF.

This clone was observed once. The chain recombines TRBV19 with TRBJ2-3; 13 positions agree with TRBD2. Germline V lookup: CDR1 LNHDA, CDR2 SQIVND (reference sequence). CDR3 length: 16 amino acids. With V trimmed by 5 bases and J by 6 bases, 8 bases remained unmatched. The CDR3 loop is CASSPWTSGSFDTQYF. The CDR3 DNA follows: TGTGCCAGTAGTCCATGGACTAGCGGGAGCTTCGATACGCAGTATTTT.

V is TRBV4-2 and J is TRBJ2-2, with D perhaps TRBD2 (6 bases). Per germline, CDR1 LGHNA and CDR2 YNFKEQ. This CDR3 contains 15 residues. V was clipped by 0 bases and J by 4 bases, with 9 bases between them. The CDR3 is CASSQEREFTGELFF. The CDR3, as DNA: TGTGCCAGCAGCCAAGAGCGGGAATTCACCGGGGAGCTGTTTTTT.

V usage is TRBV24-1 and J usage is TRBJ2-1; tentative D call: TRBD2 (6 bases). From germline, CDR1 is KGHDR and CDR2 SFDVKD. The ends were cut back, 4 bases at V and 7 bases at J, with 10 bases in the middle. This CDR3 comprises 13 residues. CDR3 sequence (DNA): TGTGCCACCAGTGAGGGACTGAAGAATGAGCAGTTCTTC. Its translation is CATSEGLKNEQFF.

The chain recombines TRBV19 with TRBJ2-1; 11 bases map to TRBD2. The CDR3 spans 15 residues. V shed 5 bases, J shed 8 bases, and the junction held 8 bases outside the gene matches. The germline gives CDR1 LNHDA, CDR2 SQIVND (reference sequence). Here the CDR3 reads CASSVSGRASHEQFF. Written as DNA, the CDR3 is TGTGCCAGTAGTGTTAGCGGGAGGGCCTCCCATGAGCAGTTCTTC.

The genes are TRBV24-1 and TRBJ2-2; 8 bases are a match to TRBD2. Germline loops: CDR1 KGHDR, CDR2 SFDVKD. The CDR3 is 16 residues long. V lost 9 bases to trimming and J lost 4 bases; unmatched junction nucleotides: 12. CDR3 residues: CATARWSGGFTGELFF. In DNA form, the CDR3 reads TGTGCCACCGCCCGGTGGAGCGGGGGATTCACCGGGGAGCTGTTTTTT.

This clone was observed once. The V gene is TRBV4-3, the J gene TRBJ1-5; unclear D gene. CDR3 length: 14 amino acids. Germline CDR1 and CDR2: LGHNA and YSLEER. The V end lost 0 bases, the J end lost 7 bases, and 10 bases lay between the germline ends. The CDR3 is CASSQDGGRQPQHF. In DNA form, the CDR3 reads TGCGCCAGCAGCCAAGATGGAGGGAGGCAGCCCCAGCATTTT.

CDR3 residues: CASSIGDRGRNNSPLHF. The CDR3 region has the DNA TGTGCCAGTAGTATTGGGGACAGGGGAAGAAACAATTCACCCCTCCACTTT. The chain has TRBV19 and TRBJ1-6; 10 nucleotides line up with TRBD1. This CDR3 region has 17 residues. V shed 3 bases and J 7 bases; nucleotides not matched to a gene: 9. CDR1 and CDR2 from the germline V gene are LNHDA and SQIVND (reference sequence). Using reference TRBV19 and TRBJ1-6 for the parts outside the CDR3, the full variable domain is DGGITQSPKYLFRKEGQNVTLSCEQNLNHDAMYWYRQDPGQGLRLIYYSQIVNDFQKGDIAEGYSVSREKKESFPLTVTSAQKNPTAFYLCASSIGDRGRNNSPLHFGNGTRLTVT.

The chain carries TRBV21-1 and TRBJ1-2; TRBD1 was called by the table and not checked on the DNA. TRBV21-1 is annotated as a pseudogene. The CDR3 covers 15 residues. The CDR3 spells CASSKAPGTDHGYTF. The CDR3 nucleotides read TGTGCCAGCAGCAAAGCCCCCGGGACAGACCATGGCTACACCTTC.

The V call is TRBV7-8, the J call TRBJ1-5; TRBD1 matches 10 bases. The CDR3 covers 15 residues. The germline V gene has CDR1 SGHVS and CDR2 FQNEAQ. V lost 4 bases and J lost 4; bases outside the gene matches: 4. The CDR3: CASSYRDRGNQPQHF. In nucleotides, the CDR3 is TGTGCCAGCAGCTACCGGGACAGGGGAAATCAGCCCCAGCATTTT.

The DNA of the CDR3 is TGTGCCAGCAGCCCAAGAGGGGGTTCCCCCTACGAGCAGTACTTC. Its translation: CASSPRGGSPYEQYF. The chain links TRBV9 to TRBJ2-7, with D perhaps TRBD1 (6 bases). With 4 bases removed from V and 2 bases from J, the gap between germline ends came to 16 bases. The CDR3 is made up of 15 amino acids. The germline gives CDR1 SGDLS, CDR2 YYNGEE. Full variable domain (missing parts from reference TRBV9 and TRBJ2-7): DSGVTQTPKHLITATGQRVTLRCSPRSGDLSVYWYQQSLDQGLQFLIQYYNGEERAKGNILERFSAQQFPDLHSELNLSSLELGDSALYFCASSPRGGSPYEQYFGPGTRLTVT.

The V and J genes are TRBV28 and TRBJ1-1; TRBD1 aligns across 11 bases. The CDR3 extends over 15 amino acids. Per the germline V gene, CDR1 is MDHEN and CDR2 is SYDVKM. Trimming removed 5 bases from V and 5 bases from J; junction bases left unmatched: 7. Here the CDR3 reads CASSVRTGGHTEAFF. CDR3 sequence (DNA): TGTGCCAGCAGTGTTAGGACAGGGGGCCATACTGAAGCTTTCTTT.

The chain carries TRBV30 and TRBJ1-1; D might be TRBD1 (6 bases). Germline V CDR1 and CDR2: GTSNPN, SVGIG (reference sequence). This CDR3 is built from 12 residues. V lost 5 bases and J 2 bases, leaving 9 bases between the germline ends. The CDR3 DNA reads as TGTGCCTGGGACAGGTTTAACACTGAAGCTTTCTTT. It specifies CAWDRFNTEAFF.

The chain combines TRBV10-1 with TRBJ2-7, with D possibly matching TRBD2 (6 bases). Deletions cut 3 bases from V and 3 bases from J, with 15 bases between. Germline V gene data show CDR1 as WNHNN and CDR2 as SYGVQD (reference sequence). This CDR3 has 15 amino acids. The CDR3 coding sequence is TGCGCCAGCAGTGAAGGTCTAGCGCCCAGCTACGAGCAGTACTTC. This codes for CASSEGLAPSYEQYF.

The gene calls are TRBV9 and TRBJ2-1, with 10 bases identical to TRBD1. In germline, CDR1 is SGDLS, CDR2 YYNGEE. After removal of 5 bases from V and 9 bases from J, the junction contained 8 bases not matched to a gene. This CDR3 is 14 amino acids long. The CDR3 loop reads CASRAGTGDGEQFF. CDR3 coding DNA: TGTGCCAGCAGAGCAGGGACAGGGGATGGTGAGCAGTTCTTC. The whole variable domain, remainder taken from reference TRBV9 and TRBJ2-1, is DSGVTQTPKHLITATGQRVTLRCSPRSGDLSVYWYQQSLDQGLQFLIQYYNGEERAKGNILERFSAQQFPDLHSELNLSSLELGDSALYFCASRAGTGDGEQFFGPGTRLTVL.